The sequence of this TCR beta chain was determined in a study of CD8+ T cells in alopecia areata. cDNA serving as the sequencing template came from extracted, reverse transcribed RNA. TCRdb's copy holds only in-frame clones and misses some; the assay was immunoSEQ multiplex PCR. The sample has hundreds of thousands of clones; under 70% are singletons. The germline CDR1 and CDR2 sequences are GTSNPN and SVGIG (reference sequence). The CDR3 is made up of 14 amino acids. The ends were cut back, 0 bases at V and 4 bases at J, with 10 bases in the middle. Lesional scalp punch biopsies and peripheral blood were collected from alopecia areata patients. PBMC-derived CD4+ and CD8+ T cells were sorted. As for this clone: The same CDR3 is also encoded by other DNA sequences in this sample.

The material sequenced was CD4+ T cells sorted from blood, taken at week 0. This sequence originates from a human donor with alopecia areata. The chain carries TRBV30 and TRBJ1-5; no clear D gene. The CDR3 is CAWSVGQTNQPQHF. The CDR3 coding sequence is TGTGCCTGGAGTGTGGGTCAGACTAATCAGCCCCAGCATTTT. The entire variable domain, with the rest obtained from reference TRBV30 and TRBJ1-5, is as follows: SQTIHQWPATLVQPVGSPLSLECTVEGTSNPNLYWYRQAAGRGLQLLFYSVGIGQISSEVPQNLSASRPQDRQFILSSKKLLLSDSGFYLCAWSVGQTNQPQHFGDGTRLSIL.